This TCR beta chain emerged from a study of identical twins. The V gene lost 1 base and the J gene lost 2 bases, with 3 bases spanning the gap. This CDR3 is 12 amino acids long. Germline CDR1 reads MGHRA; CDR2 reads YSYEKL. This clonotype was seen at least ten times. One entry per CDR3 protein, called by TCRdb with MiXCR from the 5' RACE reads. The sample contains nearly 650,000 distinct CDR3 sequences, just over 7% of which appear only once. The sample was also reused in another study, on yellow fever vaccine responses in identical twins.

This sequence originates from a woman under 30 in good health. Sequencing used PBMCs. The chain couples TRBV4-1 to TRBJ2-7; D not certain. In DNA, the CDR3 is TGCGCCAGCAGCCAAGGAACCTACGAGCAGTACTTC. Encoded protein: CASSQGTYEQYF.